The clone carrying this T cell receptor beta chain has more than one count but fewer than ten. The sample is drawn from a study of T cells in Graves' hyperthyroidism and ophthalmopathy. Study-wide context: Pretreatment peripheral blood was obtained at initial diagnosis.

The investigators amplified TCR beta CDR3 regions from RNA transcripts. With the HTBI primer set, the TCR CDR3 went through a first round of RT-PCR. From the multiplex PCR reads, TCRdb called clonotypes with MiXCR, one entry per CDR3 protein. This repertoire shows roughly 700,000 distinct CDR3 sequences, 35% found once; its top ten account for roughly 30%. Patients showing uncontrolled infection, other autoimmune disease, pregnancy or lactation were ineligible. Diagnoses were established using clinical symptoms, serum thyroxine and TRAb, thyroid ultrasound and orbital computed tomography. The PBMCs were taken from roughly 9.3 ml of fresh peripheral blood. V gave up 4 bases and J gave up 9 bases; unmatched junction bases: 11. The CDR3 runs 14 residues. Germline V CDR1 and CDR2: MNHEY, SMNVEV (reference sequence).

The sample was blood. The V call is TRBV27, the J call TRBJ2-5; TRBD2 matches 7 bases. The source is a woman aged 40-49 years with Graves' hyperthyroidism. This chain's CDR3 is CASSSPMVRGAQYF. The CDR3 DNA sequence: TGTGCCAGCAGTTCCCCTATGGTCCGGGGGGCCCAGTACTTC.